This T cell receptor beta chain derives from a study of cytomegalovirus exposure and HLA in healthy donors (TCRdb year 2017). Concerning the study at large: According to an earlier analysis of 550 to 700 of the donors, some 180 million T cells yielded 90 million to 130 million unique TCR beta sequences and around 280 Gb of sequence data. A later analysis re-analyzed previously published TCR beta repertoires from several hundred donors and added high-resolution HLA genotyping to study TCR occurrence patterns. Class I and class II HLA loci were covered by the typing at four-digit resolution. Every repertoire in the discovery cohort had been generated on one and the same sequencing platform. Approximately 310 gigabases of sequencing data and approximately 91 million unique TCR sequences made up an early release that covered under 750 HLA-typed donors. A later genetic analysis took genome-wide SNP genotypes for about 55% of the roughly 670 donors and used that subset as a discovery cohort. Among the roughly 430 genotyped donors, more than 70% belonged to the genetic ancestry cluster associated with self-reported Caucasian donors. The number of typed donors differed by locus: about 620-630 for A, B, C, DRB1 and DQB1; 500 to 550 for DQA1; approximately 600 for DPA1; and about 470 for DPB1. Alongside the repertoire data, information on donor age, sex, ethnicity and CMV serostatus was compiled. High-throughput TCR immunosequencing, statistical association of individual TCRs with disease status, and machine learning were combined to predict cytomegalovirus infection status. Using immunosequencing, the study profiled T cell repertoires from fewer than 700 subjects and related those repertoires to cytomegalovirus serostatus. The aim of the study was to test whether cataloging public T cell receptors could identify signatures of past pathogen exposure. Five DR-DQ haplotypes were treated as single units for association and clustering because of strong linkage in the cohort. The later analysis used no new phenotypic data to find candidate immune exposures, relying instead on TCR beta sequences and their occurrence across donors. In addition to the first cohort of approximately 650 subjects, a separate validation cohort of approximately 130 different subjects was used. An earlier analysis of nearly 600 of the donors applied high-throughput TCR beta sequencing to assess whether each TCR beta V gene segment acted as functional or pseudogenic. Among a few hundred genotyped donors of the cohort, an average of around 240,000 unique TCR beta nucleotide sequences were sequenced per donor, roughly 20% of them non-productive. Study-wide findings and limitations: According to a later genetic analysis, donors in an Asian-associated ancestry cluster had fewer N-insertions in productive TCRs than the roughly 700-donor mean. Because counts were too low, 15 to 20 rarely observed V segments, including chromosome 9 orphons, were excluded from the earlier analysis of 587 of the donors. Some IMGT-functional V segments, including TRBV6-2 and TRBV6-3, could not be told apart with the 87-base-pair reads, so those segments were excluded. A later genetic analysis associated a missense DCLRE1C variant with V-gene and J-gene trimming of TCR beta chains, and an independent cohort replicated the association. The study gave a list of 150 to 200 TCR beta chains associated with cytomegalovirus. Linkage disequilibrium might explain the correlated functional status among segregating V segments, but an unknown experimental factor could not be ruled out. A group of highly shared sequence variants was considered likely to be a technical artifact of the sequencing pipeline. The authors suggested that the approach could potentially be generalized to other disease states and immunological phenotypes. A later analysis reported that several top co-occurrence clusters appeared linked to parvovirus B19, influenza, CMV and Epstein-Barr virus. A further reported finding was that TCR beta sequences accurately predicted the HLA-A and HLA-B alleles for most subjects in the first cohort. Because HLA typing was missing for some donors at each locus, association tests included only the typed subset. In this cohort, only TCR beta chains were sequenced, and detectable features were limited by the absence of alpha or paired-chain data. The only immune exposure information available for the cohort was CMV serostatus. While some public TCRs were present in many individuals, most TCR sequences turned up only very rarely across donors. The classifier was reported to diagnose cytomegalovirus status with high specificity and sensitivity in both the original and validation cohorts. In an earlier analysis of 450 to 750 of the donors, most TCR beta V segments appeared in productive rearrangements about 90% or about 30% of the time, broadly matching IMGT annotations. A later analysis associated 15,000 to 20,000 TCR beta sequences with specific HLA alleles at a false discovery rate of 0.05. When HLA alleles, especially DR and DQ, strongly co-occurred, attributing TCR associations to individual alleles was difficult. In a later analysis, most CMV-associated TCR beta chains were found to appear HLA-restricted, with HLA associations seemingly driven largely by CMV exposure. Three of the identified cytomegalovirus-associated TCR beta chains were confirmed in vitro to be specific for cytomegalovirus antigens. In a later analysis, HLA-associated TCR beta chains were found to be more clonally expanded and to have lower generation probabilities than equally common non-associated chains. According to a later analysis, TCR association rates differed among HLA loci, with DRB1 alleles showing the most associated TCRs and HLA-C alleles showing the fewest. Presence/absence analyses assumed roughly uniform sequencing depth across donors, an assumption that may not hold.

Details on this clone: The specificity of this receptor is unknown. Base qualities were left out, and no much larger clone turns up one base away.

Library construction relied on the immunoSEQ multiplex PCR assay. A mixture of 60 forward primers for TCR Vbeta segments and 13 reverse primers for TCR Jbeta segments was used in the multiplex PCR. A multiplex PCR assay on genomic DNA amplified the CDR3 region of rearranged TCR beta genes. On the Illumina HiSeq System, the amplified TCR beta libraries were sequenced as 87-base-pair reads. Per the original workflow: A later analysis tallied 75 million to 95 million unique TCR beta chains across the 610 or so repertoires, and approximately 12 million of those chains were shared by two or more donors. To remove PCR and sequencing errors, raw reads were error-corrected and collapsed into unique sequences using a nearest-neighbor algorithm that merged closely related sequences. CDR3 sequences were aligned to IMGT reference sequences to assign V, D and J gene segments. Each retained sequence needed at least a six-nucleotide match to both a V gene segment and a J gene segment. Rearrangements were called productive when the CDR3 lacked stop codons and stayed in frame with V and J; all others were non-productive. CDR3 was defined according to IMGT convention as the region running from the second conserved V-encoded cysteine to the conserved J-encoded phenylalanine. In an earlier analysis of around 600 of the donors, sequences lacking an unambiguous match to a single V gene segment were excluded. In an earlier analysis of approximately 500 of the donors, a V segment was called functional when productive rearrangements were above 56.7%, and segregating when the standard deviation between donors exceeded 5%. To diagnose cytomegalovirus status from the catalog of TCR beta chain sequences, a statistical classification framework was built. V and J gene assignment, in a later analysis, came from comparing TCR nucleotide sequences with IMGT/GENE-DB human TR gene sequences. In a later analysis, CDR3 sequences and most-parsimonious VDJ recombination scenarios were assigned using the TCRdist pipeline. In a later analysis, each TCR beta chain was defined by its CDR3 amino acid sequence together with its V-gene family, and reads lacking a unique V-gene family were excluded. As a way to deal with suspected cross-contamination and a sequencing artifact, a later analysis dropped approximately 590 nucleotide sequences that were highly shared and had low generation probability. In a later analysis, a clonal expansion index was calculated for each public chain from normalized within-repertoire ranks of inferred template counts. A later analysis computed generation probabilities with a VDJ recombination model fitted to out-of-frame rearrangements, and checked the results against IGoR. Hypergeometric tests were used in a later analysis to score TCR-TCR, TCR-HLA and TCR-CMV co-occurrence, with a repertoire-size bias correction applied to the TCR pairs. False discovery rates were estimated in a later analysis by permuting HLA or CMV assignments 20 times. A later analysis grouped co-occurring TCRs with DBSCAN, adding TCRdist sequence similarity when clustering within HLA-allele-positive subsets. Co-occurrence clustering excluded repertoires with fewer than 30,000 or more than 120,000 public chains, plus five with anomalous nucleotide sharing. Sourced from immuneACCESS, this table was stored by TCRdb with only in-frame sequences that have V and J called. A share of the clones is absent; for the studies checked, an unresolved V gene accounts for under half, and the remainder has no known explanation. V and J calls plus clone size are reproduced from that table; the DNA served to infer D and trimming. The table for this sample lists about 98,000 clones; about three quarters of them were counted only once. The ten largest clones add up to 1.4% of the sample.

The cohort was made up of approximately 670 healthy bone marrow donors. Cohort members were all nominally healthy when sampled, although unrecorded immune exposures were likely present. The donor tested CMV seronegative and was one of the 352 seronegative cohort members. A peripheral blood sample was collected from each donor, and TCR beta sequencing was performed on peripheral blood mononuclear cells. Genomic DNA was extracted from the blood cell samples with the Qiagen DNeasy Blood Extraction Kit. CDR1 is given as MNHEY and CDR2 as SVGAGI, both from the germline V gene. At the junction V is shortened by 6 bases and J by 3 bases; bases outside the gene matches: 5. Spanning cysteine to phenylalanine, the CDR3 consists of 14 amino acids. The read is trimmed to its CDR3 DNA, 42 bases read in frame from base 1.

The chain is encoded by TRBV6-5 joined to TRBJ2-7; TRBD1 agrees with 10 junctional bases. Sequenced input: PBMCs. The source of this sequence is a man aged 35 to 55 in good health and CMV-seronegative. The nucleotide sequence reads TGTGCCAGCAGGCCCGACAGGGGGCTCTACGAGCAGTACTTC. The resulting protein is CASRPDRGLYEQYF.